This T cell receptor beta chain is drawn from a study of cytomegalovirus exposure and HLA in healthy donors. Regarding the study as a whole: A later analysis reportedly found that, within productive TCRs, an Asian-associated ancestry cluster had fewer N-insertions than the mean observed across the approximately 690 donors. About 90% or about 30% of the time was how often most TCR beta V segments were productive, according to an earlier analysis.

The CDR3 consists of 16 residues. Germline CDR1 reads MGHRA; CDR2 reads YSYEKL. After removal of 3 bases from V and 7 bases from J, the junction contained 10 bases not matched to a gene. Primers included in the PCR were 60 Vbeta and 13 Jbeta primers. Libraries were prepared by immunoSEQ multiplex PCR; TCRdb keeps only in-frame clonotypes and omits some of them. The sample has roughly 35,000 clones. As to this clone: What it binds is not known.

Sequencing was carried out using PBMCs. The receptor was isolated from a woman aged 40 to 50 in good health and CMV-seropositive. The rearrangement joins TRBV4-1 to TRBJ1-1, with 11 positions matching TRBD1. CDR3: CASSHLSGQGAIEAFF. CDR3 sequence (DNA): TGCGCCAGCAGCCACCTGTCCGGACAGGGGGCGATTGAAGCTTTCTTT.